One and the same sample provided the 21 T cell receptor beta chains below, sequenced in a study of blood T cells in healthy people across ages. Combining a sample-barcoded 5' primer with a J-beta primer mix, a second PCR ran for about 7 to 11 cycles. TCRdb re-called the 5' RACE reads with MiXCR, one entry per CDR3 protein. The sample carries about 1.5 million distinct CDR3 sequences, less than 45% recorded once. Sequenced sample: blood. The receptors come from a woman aged 18-29 years in good health.

J is TRBJ2-1 and V is TRBV6-6; 8 bases agree with TRBD2. The J call is uncertain, as TRBJ2-7 better fits the DNA end. The CDR3 runs 17 residues. Germline V CDR1 and CDR2: MNHNY, SVGAGI (reference sequence). CDR3 protein: CASSFPLSGEGYNEQYF. CDR3 bases: TGTGCCAGCAGTTTTCCTCTTAGCGGGGAAGGCTACAATGAGCAGTACTTC.

The J gene is TRBJ1-2, the V gene TRBV21-1; the listed D gene, TRBD1, was not tested against the DNA. TRBV21-1 is assigned pseudogene status. The CDR3 covers 14 residues. CDR3 sequence reads: CATRKRGQGYGYTF. The CDR3, as DNA: TGTGCCACAAGAAAGAGGGGACAGGGGTATGGCTACACCTTC.

The rearrangement links TRBV20-1 to TRBJ2-1, with 7 bases lining up with TRBD2. The V segment lost 7 bases and the J segment 5 bases; nucleotides outside the gene matches: 2. CDR1 is DFQATT, CDR2 SNEGSKA, per germline (reference sequence). This CDR3 is built from 11 residues. The CDR3 spells CSGLADNEQFF. The CDR3 DNA sequence: TGCAGTGGGCTAGCGGACAATGAGCAGTTCTTC.

Ten or more counts support this clonotype. An end of the junction does not agree with germline; a read error may underlie this. The rearrangement joins TRBV3-1 to TRBJ2-7; TRBD1 is a possible D gene (6 bases). CDR1 is LGHDT and CDR2 is YNNKEL in the germline V gene (reference sequence). The CDR3 sequence is 13 residues long. The DNA for the CDR3 is TGCGCCAGCAGCCAAGTGACAGGCTACGAGCAGTACTTC. Its translation: CASSQVTGYEQYF.

The CDR3 spells CSAREPAAGYHNEQYF. The CDR3 bases are TGCAGTGCTAGAGAGCCCGCAGCGGGATACCACAATGAGCAGTACTTC. V gene TRBV20-1 combines with J gene TRBJ2-5; 7 bases agree with TRBD2. Per the germline V gene, CDR1 is DFQATT and CDR2 is SNEGSKA (reference sequence). V dropped 0 bases and J dropped 11; count of bases not matched to a gene: 18. The CDR3 spans 16 residues.

The rearrangement uses TRBV12-3 or TRBV12-4 and TRBJ2-7; the match to TRBD1 covers 11 bases. V lost 5 bases, J lost 0 bases, and 9 bases stayed unmatched. This CDR3 is 17 amino acids long. The CDR3 DNA follows: TGTGCCAGCAGTCCCCATTCCGGGACAGGGGGCTCCTACGAGCAGTACTTC. Encoded protein: CASSPHSGTGGSYEQYF.

At least ten counts were recorded for this clonotype. The chain links TRBV6-5 to TRBJ2-3; perhaps TRBD1 as D (5 bases). This CDR3 comprises 15 residues. In germline, CDR1 is MNHEY, CDR2 SVGAGI. V gave up 0 bases and J gave up 4 bases, with 11 bases separating them. CDR3 in amino acids: CASSYSGARSDTQYF. CDR3 bases: TGTGCCAGCAGTTACTCTGGGGCTCGGTCAGATACGCAGTATTTT.

Of note for this clonotype: A junction boundary mismatches the germline segment, possibly from a read error. CDR3 protein: CVSRSGDGYTF. The CDR3 nucleotides are TGTGTCAGCAGGTCAGGGGATGGCTACACCTTC. The J gene is TRBJ1-2, the V gene TRBV6-1; possibly TRBD1 for D (6 bases). Germline V gives CDR1 MNHNS, CDR2 SASEGT. This CDR3 is 11 amino acids long.

In this sample, this clonotype turned up once. V usage is TRBV20-1 and J usage is TRBJ2-7; D might be TRBD1 or TRBD2, each matching 5 bases. Trimming removed 6 bases at V and 3 bases at J, with 18 bases between. Germline V gives CDR1 DFQATT, CDR2 SNEGSKA (reference sequence). The CDR3 loop spans 14 amino acids. CDR3 bases: TGCAGTGCCCAGAGGGCAGGGCCTTACTACGAGCAGTACTTC. Amino acid sequence: CSAQRAGPYYEQYF.

J is TRBJ1-2 and V is TRBV20-1; TRBD1 might be the D (6 bases). V lost 1 base and J 7 bases, leaving 13 bases between the germline ends. This CDR3 comprises 13 residues. The V gene's germline CDR1 is DFQATT and CDR2 SNEGSKA (reference sequence). The CDR3 coding sequence is TGCAGTGCTAGAGTACAGGGCGTTAGTGGCTACACCTTC. This sequence encodes CSARVQGVSGYTF.

The rearrangement uses TRBV7-8 and TRBJ2-6; a possible D gene is TRBD2 (5 bases). The CDR3 is 19 amino acids. In germline, CDR1 is SGHVS, CDR2 FQNEAQ. V was pared by 8 bases and J by 0 bases, with 23 bases between. CDR3 region: CASVQARSGISSGANVLTF. CDR3 DNA: TGTGCCAGCGTTCAGGCCCGTTCGGGGATCAGCTCTGGGGCCAACGTCCTGACTTTC.

This clonotype was found once. Sequence at one end of the junction differs from germline and may be a read error. The chain joins TRBV28 to TRBJ2-5, with D uncertain. Germline V gene lookup returns CDR1 MDHEN and CDR2 SYDVKM. CDR3 length: 14 residues. CDR3 DNA: TGTGTCAGCAGACCCTCGGGCAGTCAAGAGACCCAGTACTTC. Residues: CVSRPSGSQETQYF.

This clonotype was counted at least ten times. The chain uses TRBV12-3 or TRBV12-4 and TRBJ1-2, with a tentative D call TRBD1 (5 bases). Trimming removed 6 bases from V and 5 bases from J, with 16 bases in between. The CDR3 has 14 amino acids. The CDR3 here is CASRPLGTFYGYTF. CDR3 coding DNA: TGTGCCAGCAGGCCTCTGGGGACTTTTTATGGCTACACCTTC.

The rearrangement links TRBV6-2 or TRBV6-3 to TRBJ2-3; D is ambiguous. Trimming cost V 6 bases and J 5 bases, with 15 bases left between them. The CDR3 totals 14 residues. Per the germline V gene, CDR1 is MNHEY and CDR2 is SVGEGT. In DNA form, the CDR3 reads TGTGCCAGCAGCCGTTGCAAGACCCGAGATACGCAGTATTTT. Encoded protein: CASSRCKTRDTQYF.

This clonotype was counted once. The gene calls are TRBV7-9 and TRBJ2-1, with TRBD2 identical over 8 bases. CDR3 length: 17 amino acids. Germline-derived CDR1 and CDR2 are SEHNR and FQNEAQ (reference sequence). Germline trimming cut 0 bases from V and 1 base from J; bases unmatched to any gene: 5. The DNA of the CDR3 is TGTGCCAGCAGCTTAGCGGGGCAGCGGGAGTCCTACAATGAGCAGTTCTTC. Protein: CASSLAGQRESYNEQFF. Filled out from reference TRBV7-9 and TRBJ2-1, the complete variable domain reads DTGVSQNPRHKITKRGQNVTFRCDPISEHNRLYWYRQTLGQGPEFLTYFQNEAQLEKSRLLSDRFSAERPKGSFSTLEIQRTEQGDSAMYLCASSLAGQRESYNEQFFGPGTRLTVL.

CDR3 in amino acids: CATSSGTSSYEQYF. The CDR3, as DNA: TGTGCCACCAGCAGCGGGACTTCGAGCTACGAGCAGTACTTC. The rearrangement joins TRBV15 to TRBJ2-7; maybe TRBD2 (6 bases). V lost 3 bases to trimming and J lost 3 bases, with 12 bases between them. The germline CDR1 and CDR2 sequences are LNHNV and YYDKDF (reference sequence). This CDR3 spans 14 amino acids.

This chain joins TRBV27 and TRBJ1-6; 7 bases fit TRBD1. Germline assignment: CDR1 MNHEY and CDR2 SMNVEV (reference sequence). V was clipped by 5 bases and J by 1 base; unmatched bases: 14. CDR3 size: 19 residues. The CDR3 is CASSNYRGSLLSYNSPLHF. DNA for the CDR3: TGTGCCAGCAGTAATTACAGGGGCTCCTTGTTGTCCTATAATTCACCCCTCCACTTT.

This clonotype was recorded a few times. This chain joins TRBV20-1 and TRBJ1-5, with 8 positions matching TRBD1. Germline lookup yields CDR1 DFQATT and CDR2 SNEGSKA (reference sequence). The CDR3 loop spans 14 amino acids. Trimming cost V 6 bases and J 5 bases; bases outside gene matches: 9. DNA for the CDR3: TGCAGTGCCCTCGCACCGACAGGGGATCAGCCCCAGCATTTT. The encoded protein is CSALAPTGDQPQHF.

The chain uses TRBV20-1 and TRBJ2-6; D is ambiguous. Trimming shortened V by 3 bases and J by 0 bases, and 6 bases separated the two germline ends. The germline V gene has CDR1 DFQATT and CDR2 SNEGSKA (reference sequence). There are 14 residues in the CDR3. CDR3 bases: TGCAGTGCTAGGAAACACTCTGGGGCCAACGTCCTGACTTTC. This encodes CSARKHSGANVLTF.

This chain connects TRBV19 to TRBJ1-2; D uncertain. Germline V lookup: CDR1 LNHDA, CDR2 SQIVND (reference sequence). The CDR3 is made up of 13 amino acids. V was cut by 9 bases and J by 8 bases, with 19 bases left in between. CDR3 residues: CASRTPGRVGYTF. The CDR3 DNA reads TGTGCCAGCCGGACCCCAGGCCGGGTGGGCTACACCTTC.

This clonotype appeared a few times. The chain recombines TRBV7-2 with TRBJ2-1; the D is unclear. The CDR3 is made up of 15 amino acids. Per the germline V gene, CDR1 is SGHTA and CDR2 is FQGNSA. V dropped 4 bases and J dropped 0 bases, with 10 bases sitting between them. The CDR3 nucleotides read TGTGCCAGCAGCTGGGATGACGGCTCCTACAATGAGCAGTTCTTC. Translation: CASSWDDGSYNEQFF.